This TCR beta chain was captured by sequencing in a study of cytomegalovirus exposure and HLA in healthy donors. The PCR contained 60 Vbeta and 13 Jbeta primers. Repertoires were generated with immunoSEQ multiplex PCR, while TCRdb's copy carries only in-frame clones and drops some. Its table records fewer than 45,000 clones. This receptor was taken from a woman aged 25 to 39 in good health and CMV-seronegative. The specimen sequenced was PBMCs.

In nucleotides, the CDR3 is TGCGCCAGCAGCTTGGCGTTTGGGACAGGGGAAGCTTTCTTT. Translated, it gives CASSLAFGTGEAFF. The rearrangement uses TRBV5-1 and TRBJ1-1; 9 bases line up with TRBD1. Trimming at V came to 0 bases and at J to 8 bases, leaving 5 bases not matched to a gene. The germline CDR1 and CDR2 sequences are SGHRS and YFSETQ. This CDR3 is 14 amino acids long.